This T cell receptor beta chain appears in the sequencing data of a study of CD8 T cells in ankylosing spondylitis. This CDR3 comprises 15 residues. CDR1 and CDR2 (germline): MDHEN, SYDVKM. Trimming removed 0 bases from V and 10 bases from J, with 16 bases in between. With molecular barcodes, quantitative 5'-RACE was used to make the TCR beta libraries. TCRdb re-derived calls from the 5' RACE reads in MiXCR, one entry per CDR3 protein. The sample includes 250,000 to 300,000 distinct CDR3 sequences, 15% to 25% of them seen just once. The receptor's source is a male donor with ankylosing spondylitis or in good health (not recorded which). J is TRBJ2-1 and V is TRBV28; D is unclear. Sequenced material: blood, either unsorted or a sorted T cell fraction (not recorded which). The CDR3 bases are TGTGCCAGCAGTTTATGGGGCCTGTTATCACGGGAGCAGTTCTTC. It encodes CASSLWGLLSREQFF.